This T cell receptor (beta chain) was profiled in a study of cytomegalovirus exposure and HLA in healthy donors. The study, taken as a whole, reports: Follow-up analysis later connected one missense variant in DCLRE1C with trimming of TCR beta V- and J-genes. In most subjects, TCR beta sequences reportedly gave accurate predictions of HLA-A and HLA-B alleles. In a later analysis, parvovirus B19, influenza, CMV and Epstein-Barr virus appeared linked to several top co-occurrence clusters.

The germline gives CDR1 SNHLY, CDR2 FYNNEI. This CDR3 has 15 amino acids. J was trimmed by 2 bases and V by 8 bases; bases with no gene match: 10. Comment on this clone: Its antigen is not known.

Primers: 60 Vbeta forward and 13 Jbeta reverse. Assay used: immunoSEQ multiplex PCR; TCRdb lists only in-frame clones, some missing. The table records over 95,000 clones, 74% of them present only once. V is TRBV2 and J is TRBJ1-1; 8 bases agree with TRBD1. This sequence originates from a human donor in good health. The sample comprised PBMCs. DNA for the CDR3: TGTGCCAGCTCTCGTCACTCAGGGGGCAACACTGAAGCTTTCTTT. Residues: CASSRHSGGNTEAFF.